A selection of T cell receptor beta chains follows, all from one sample in a study of technical replicates of blood from a handful of donors. Assay used: immunoSEQ multiplex PCR; TCRdb lists only in-frame clones, some missing. The sample lists 75,000 to 100,000 clones, 90% to 95% occurring once. The sequenced material came from T cells isolated from PBMCs. The receptor set was obtained from a human donor in good health. Each CDR3 is given with its conserved first and last residue. Fields, in order: clone size, V gene, J gene, D gene, CDR3 DNA, CDR3 protein. A D gene is named only where the DNA matches it firmly. Not every row has a clone size; where given, it reads once, few, many or a size class.

once	TRBV18	TRBJ2-5	.	TGTGCCAGCTCAGACCAGCAAGGGGTAGAGACCCAGTACTTC	CASSDQQGVETQYF
.	TRBV27	TRBJ2-3	TRBD2	TGTGCCAGCAGTTATCCAAGCGGGGGGACAGATACGCAGTATTTT	CASSYPSGGTDTQYF
.	TRBV19	TRBJ1-3	.	TGTGCCAGTACCCCCCGGGCGGGGGCGTTTACTGGAAACACCATATATTTT	CASTPRAGAFTGNTIYF
.	TRBV7-3	TRBJ2-2	TRBD1	TGTGCCAGCAGCTTAGGGACAGCCAACACCGGGGAGCTGTTTTTT	CASSLGTANTGELFF
.	TRBV6-5	TRBJ1-1	.	TGTGCCAGCAGCAGACACCACATGAACACTGAAGCTTTCTTT	CASSRHHMNTEAFF
.	TRBV6-5	TRBJ2-3	TRBD1	TGTGCCAGCAGTTCCCTGGACAGGCCACCCACAGATACGCAGTATTTT	CASSSLDRPPTDTQYF
.	TRBV5-6	TRBJ2-5	.	TGTGCCAGCAGCCTGACGGGGATGCAGACCCAGTACTTC	CASSLTGMQTQYF
.	TRBV27	TRBJ1-1	.	TGTGCCAGCAGGATGACTTTGAACACTGAAGCTTTCTTT	CASRMTLNTEAFF
once	TRBV2	TRBJ2-3	.	TGTGCCAGTAGCCCCTGGTCGAGCACAGATACGCAGTATTTT	CASSPWSSTDTQYF
.	TRBV5-1	TRBJ2-1	.	TGCGCCAGCAAGCCGGCAACGGGCTCCTACAATGAGCAGTTCTTC	CASKPATGSYNEQFF
.	TRBV10-1	TRBJ2-7	.	TGCGCCAGCAGTGAAGCCAAGCCCTACGAGCAGTACTTC	CASSEAKPYEQYF
.	TRBV7-9	TRBJ2-7	TRBD1	TGTGCCAGCAGCTTACCGACAGGGGCACCCTACGAGCAGTACTTC	CASSLPTGAPYEQYF
.	TRBV28	TRBJ2-3	TRBD2	TGTGCCAGCAGCTCGGGACTAGCGGTAGATACGCAGTATTTT	CASSSGLAVDTQYF
.	TRBV7-9	TRBJ2-2	TRBD1	TGTGCCAGCAGCTTTTTGGGACAGGGGGCCGGGGAGCTGTTTTTT	CASSFLGQGAGELFF
.	TRBV19	TRBJ1-5	.	TGTGCCAGTAGTATGAGGGGGGGGATTCAGCCCCAGCATTTT	CASSMRGGIQPQHF
.	TRBV4-1	TRBJ2-1	TRBD1	TGCGCCAGCAGCCAAGTACAGGGGTTTAACAATGAGCAGTTCTTC	CASSQVQGFNNEQFF
.	TRBV2	TRBJ2-7	.	TGTGCCAGCAACCCTCCGGGCGACGTACGGGGAGAGCAGTACTTC	CASNPPGDVRGEQYF
.	TRBV2	TRBJ2-7	TRBD1	TGTGCCGTAGTAGGGCGGGACAGGGGCTACGAGCAGTACTTC	CAVVGRDRGYEQYF
.	TRBV5-4	TRBJ2-1	.	TGTGCCAGCAGCTCATCATGGACAGAGCAGTTCTTC	CASSSSWTEQFF
.	TRBV4-1	TRBJ1-1	.	TGCGCCAGCAGTCAACCCCCCCGGGTCGAAGCTTTCTTT	CASSQPPRVEAFF
.	TRBV5-1	TRBJ2-3	.	TGCGCCAGCAGCTTGACGACCGGGACTCCCGCACCGGATACGCAGTATTTT	CASSLTTGTPAPDTQYF
.	TRBV6-6	TRBJ2-3	.	TGTGCCAGCAACCTTGGCGGTCTCACAGATACGCAGTATTTT	CASNLGGLTDTQYF
.	TRBV5-6	TRBJ2-7	TRBD1	TGTGCCAGCACCCTGGACAGGGGAAACGAGCAGTACTTC	CASTLDRGNEQYF
.	TRBV7-9	TRBJ1-1	TRBD1	TGTGCCAGCAGCCCTACAGGGGATACTGAAGCTTTCTTT	CASSPTGDTEAFF
few	TRBV7-9	TRBJ1-2	.	TGTGCCAGCAGCTTAGTGCTGCAAGACAGCTATGGCTACACCTTC	CASSLVLQDSYGYTF
.	TRBV6-1	TRBJ2-7	.	TGTGCCAGCAGCTACCTACCCCGGGACTCCTACGAGCAGTACTTC	CASSYLPRDSYEQYF
once	TRBV18	TRBJ1-3	.	TGTGCCAGCTCACCTAACCCGGACAGAATGGGAAACACCATATATTTT	CASSPNPDRMGNTIYF
.	TRBV7-9	TRBJ2-5	.	TGTGCCAGCAGCCAGCAGGGGATGTACGGGGCCCAGTACTTC	CASSQQGMYGAQYF